Listed below are T cell receptor beta chains from one sample, sequenced in a study of shared clonotypes between healthy human individuals. Measured with immunoSEQ multiplex PCR; TCRdb has only the in-frame clones, and not every one. The sample includes about 1.1 million clones, around three quarters of them seen just once. The sample taken for sequencing was memory CD4+ T cells from PBMCs. The source is a man aged 18-30 years in good health. Some clones in this sample may be carry-over from other donors' samples. CDR3s include the opening cysteine and the closing phenylalanine or tryptophan. A D gene is named only where the DNA matches it firmly. The size of a clone is reported for some rows only, either as once, few or many, or as a class for expanded clones.

TRBD1,TRBV18,.,TRBJ2-3,TGTGCCAGCTCAAAGGGACAGCTAACAGATACGCAGTATTTT,CASSKGQLTDTQYF
.,TRBV4-2,few,TRBJ1-2,TGTGCCAGCAGCCAAGATAGAATGGGGGAGGGCCTCTACTATGGCTACACCTTC,CASSQDRMGEGLYYGYTF
TRBD1,TRBV7-3,once,TRBJ1-4,TGTGCCAGCAGCTCATCAGGGGGATCTAATGAAAAACTGTTTTTT,CASSSSGGSNEKLFF
.,TRBV7-9,.,TRBJ1-2,TGTGCCAGCAGCTTAGCCGGGCCGGACGGCTACACCTTC,CASSLAGPDGYTF
TRBD2,TRBV18,.,TRBJ2-5,TGTGCCAGCTCACTTGGACTAGCCCGAGAGACCCAGTACTTC,CASSLGLARETQYF
.,TRBV11-2,.,TRBJ1-1,TGTGCCAGCAGCTTAGCTGACAGCATGAACACTGAAGCTTTCTTT,CASSLADSMNTEAFF
TRBD1,TRBV6-5,.,TRBJ2-7,TGTGCCACCAAGGGACGGGACAGTAGTTGGAACGAGCAGTACTTC,CATKGRDSSWNEQYF
TRBD1,TRBV2,once,TRBJ1-2,TGTGCCAGCAGGGGACAGCCCTATGGCTACACCTTC,CASRGQPYGYTF
.,TRBV2,few,TRBJ1-5,TGTGCCAGCAGTGAAGACAGGGCCAATCAGCCCCAGCATTTT,CASSEDRANQPQHF
TRBD2,TRBV6-5,.,TRBJ2-5,TGTGCCAGCACTGCCTCGGGGGGCCAAGAGACCCAGTACTTC,CASTASGGQETQYF
.,TRBV2,.,TRBJ1-5,TGTGCCAGCAGTGAATTAAACAATCAGCCCCAGCATTTT,CASSELNNQPQHF
.,TRBV10-1,.,TRBJ1-5,TGCGCCAGCAGTGAGTCGAGTTTAGATTTGTGGACGACAGGAAAGCCCCAGCATTTT,CASSESSLDLWTTGKPQHF
TRBD1,TRBV6-6,few,TRBJ2-7,TGTGCCAGCAGGTTACAGGGGGCTTACGAGCAGTACTTC,CASRLQGAYEQYF
.,TRBV2,.,TRBJ2-5,TGTGCCAGCAGTGACAGGGTGCAAGAGACCCAGTACTTC,CASSDRVQETQYF
.,TRBV7-9,.,TRBJ2-3,TGTGCCAGCAGCTTAGGGTCCAGCGGAAGCACAGATACGCAGTATTTT,CASSLGSSGSTDTQYF
TRBD2,TRBV14,.,TRBJ2-3,TGTGCCAGCAGCCAAGCGCGCGGAGGACTAGCGGGAGGGCGGACAGATACGCAGTATTTT,CASSQARGGLAGGRTDTQYF
.,TRBV18,once,TRBJ2-7,TGTGCCAGCTCACCCGACAGCATGCAGTCCTACGAGCAGTACTTC,CASSPDSMQSYEQYF
.,TRBV6-6,few,TRBJ1-3,TGTGCCAGCAGTTACACGGGGCTCTCTGGAAACACCATATATTTT,CASSYTGLSGNTIYF
.,TRBV11-3,few,TRBJ2-1,TGTGCCAGCAGCTTAGCGGGAGACAATGAGCAGTTCTTC,CASSLAGDNEQFF
.,TRBV7-8,.,TRBJ2-7,TGTGCCAGCAGCTTAGTGGCGGGCCCAACCTACGAGCAGTACTTC,CASSLVAGPTYEQYF
.,TRBV6-1,.,TRBJ1-2,TGTGCCAGCAGTGAATACGGCAGAAACTATGGCTACACCTTC,CASSEYGRNYGYTF
.,TRBV27,once,TRBJ1-1,TGTGCCAGCAGTTTATTGCTTGGCCCCCCCGGGACTGAAGCTTTCTTT,CASSLLLGPPGTEAFF
.,TRBV27,.,TRBJ2-6,TGTGCCAGCAGTCTGGCGGGACTTAGGTTAACGTCAGGGGCCAACGTCCTGACTTTC,CASSLAGLRLTSGANVLTF
TRBD1,TRBV6-1,.,TRBJ2-2,TGTGCCAGCAGTGAAACAGGGGCCGGGGAGCTGTTTTTT,CASSETGAGELFF
.,TRBV10-3,.,TRBJ2-6,TGTGCCATCAGTCGGGACTCTGGGGCCAACGTCCTGACTTTC,CAISRDSGANVLTF
TRBD2,TRBV6-6,.,TRBJ2-1,TGTGCCAGCAGTTACCAGACTAGCGGGGGGAGCAATGAGCAGTTCTTC,CASSYQTSGGSNEQFF
TRBD1,TRBV2,.,TRBJ2-7,TGTGCCAGCGGGGGACAGGGACCCTACGAGCAGTACTTC,CASGGQGPYEQYF
.,TRBV19,few,TRBJ1-5,TGTGCCAGTAGTATGACAACAGTGCTAAATCAGCCCCAGCATTTT,CASSMTTVLNQPQHF
.,TRBV28,.,TRBJ1-2,TGTGCCAGCAGTTCGTCGTGGGGTCCGTATGGCTACACCTTC,CASSSSWGPYGYTF
.,TRBV25-1,.,TRBJ1-5,TGTGCCAGCAGTGGAAGAATGAAGAGGGGAAATCAGCCCCAGCATTTT,CASSGRMKRGNQPQHF
TRBD2,TRBV5-1,few,TRBJ2-2,TGCGCCAGCAGCCTGGGACTAGGCAACACCGGGGAGCTGTTTTTT,CASSLGLGNTGELFF
TRBD1,TRBV27,.,TRBJ1-3,TGTGCCAGCAGTCTACAGGGGGCGGGTGGAAACACCATATATTTT,CASSLQGAGGNTIYF
TRBD2,TRBV4-2,.,TRBJ2-5,TGTGCCAGCAGCGGAGTGGGACTAGCCGAAGAGACCCAGTACTTC,CASSGVGLAEETQYF
.,TRBV30,.,TRBJ2-5,TGTGCCTGGAGTCCACGAGGGGTTTGGGGAGAGACCCAGTACTTC,CAWSPRGVWGETQYF
.,TRBV30,.,TRBJ2-7,TGTGCCTGGAGTGATGGGGACGAGCAGTACTTC,CAWSDGDEQYF
TRBD1,TRBV9,.,TRBJ2-7,TGTGCCAGCAGCGTAGGGGACCGGGACAGGGTTCACGAGCAGTACTTC,CASSVGDRDRVHEQYF
TRBD2,TRBV19,many,TRBJ2-1,TGTGCCAGTAATTTAGCGGGATCGTATGAGCAGTTCTTC,CASNLAGSYEQFF
.,TRBV7-3,.,TRBJ2-3,TGTGCCAGCAGCTTAACCGGATCTAGCACAGATACGCAGTATTTT,CASSLTGSSTDTQYF
TRBD1,TRBV7-2,.,TRBJ1-2,TGTGCCAGCAGCTACCCGGACAGGGCCTATGGCTACACCTTC,CASSYPDRAYGYTF
TRBD1,TRBV9,.,TRBJ2-7,TGTGCCAGCAGCGTAAGGGACAGATACGAGCAGTACTTC,CASSVRDRYEQYF
.,TRBV5-4,.,TRBJ1-1,TGTGCCAGCAGCTTTGTCCATAACACTGAAGCTTTCTTT,CASSFVHNTEAFF
.,TRBV27,many,TRBJ2-7,TGTGCCAGCAGTTTATCGAGTAGGGGGAGGGGCGAGCAGTACTTC,CASSLSSRGRGEQYF
.,TRBV11-2,.,TRBJ1-1,TGTGCCAGCAGCTTACACGGGGGAAACACTGAAGCTTTCTTT,CASSLHGGNTEAFF
TRBD1,TRBV4-1,.,TRBJ2-7,TGCGCCAGCAGCCAACGTCATACCGGGACAGGGCGGGACGAGCAGTACTTC,CASSQRHTGTGRDEQYF
TRBD2,TRBV10-3,.,TRBJ2-1,TGTGCCATCAGTGACCCTTCGATAGCGGGAGGGAATAATGAGCAGTTCTTC,CAISDPSIAGGNNEQFF
TRBD1,TRBV14,many,TRBJ1-1,TGTGCCAGCAGCCCCTTCAGGGGGGCTGAAGCTTTCTTT,CASSPFRGAEAFF
TRBD1,TRBV10-3,.,TRBJ1-1,TGTGCCATCAGTCTAGGACAGGGGGACACTGAAGCTTTCTTT,CAISLGQGDTEAFF
TRBD1,TRBV2,.,TRBJ1-5,TGTGCCAGCGGAACAGGGGTGGAGCAGCCCCAGCATTTT,CASGTGVEQPQHF
TRBD1,TRBV4-2,.,TRBJ2-5,TGTGCCAGCAGCCAAGCCCACGGGACAGGCAAACAAGAGACCCAGTACTTC,CASSQAHGTGKQETQYF
.,TRBV5-1,.,TRBJ2-4,TGCGCCAGCAGCTTGTCGGGTACGGGTGACATTCAGTACTTC,CASSLSGTGDIQYF
.,TRBV6-1,.,TRBJ2-5,TGTGCCAGCAACCGACTAGAGACCCAGTACTTC,CASNRLETQYF
.,TRBV19,few,TRBJ1-1,TGTGCCAGTAGTATAGGAGGGCAGCGGGAAGCTTTCTTT,CASSIGGQREAFF